The subject of this entry is one TCR beta chain. Its specificity is not known. Germline is not matched at one junction end, which may reflect a read error. This record belongs to a study of post-analysis software for immune sequencing data. Study results and caveats: Patients had higher frequencies than controls of roughly 5 TRBV segments, including TRBV5-6, TRBV5-1 and TRBV20-1.

Presence of unique molecular identifiers characterized the TCR beta cDNA libraries. TCRdb reprocessed the PCR reads with MiXCR, giving one entry per CDR3 protein. The sample has some 690,000 distinct CDR3 sequences, roughly 27% seen once. The CDR3 length is 15 residues. Germline-derived CDR1 and CDR2 are MGHRA and YSYEKL. The V and J genes are TRBV4-1 and TRBJ2-3; D ambiguous. Sequencing was done on a sample of blood. This TCR derives from a girl under 18 with multiple sclerosis. The CDR3 DNA reads as TGCGCCGGCAGCCAAGCTTCAGATCCCACAGATACGCAGTATTTT. Translating gives CAGSQASDPTDTQYF.